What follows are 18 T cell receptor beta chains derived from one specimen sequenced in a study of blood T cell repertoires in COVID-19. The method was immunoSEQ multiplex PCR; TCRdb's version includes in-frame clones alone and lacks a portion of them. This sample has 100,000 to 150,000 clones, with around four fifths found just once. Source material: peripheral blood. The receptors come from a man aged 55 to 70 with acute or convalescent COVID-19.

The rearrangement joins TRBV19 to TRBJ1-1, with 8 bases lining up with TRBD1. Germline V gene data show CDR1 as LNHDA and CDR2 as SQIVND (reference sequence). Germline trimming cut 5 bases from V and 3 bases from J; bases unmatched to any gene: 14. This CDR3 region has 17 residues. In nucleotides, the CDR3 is TGTGCCAGTAGTTCAACCTTCAGGGGGCGCTTGGACACTGAAGCTTTCTTT. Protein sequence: CASSSTFRGRLDTEAFF.

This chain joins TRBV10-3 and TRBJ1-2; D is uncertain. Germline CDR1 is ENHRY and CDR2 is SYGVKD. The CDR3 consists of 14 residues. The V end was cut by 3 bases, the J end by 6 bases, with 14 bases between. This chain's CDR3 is CAISDWQTKNGYTF. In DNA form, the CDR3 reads TGTGCCATCAGTGATTGGCAGACTAAAAATGGCTACACCTTC.

CDR3 in amino acids: CASSIQAGPPYEQYF. The DNA of the CDR3 is TGTGCCAGTAGTATTCAAGCAGGGCCCCCCTACGAGCAGTACTTC. The V call is TRBV19, the J call TRBJ2-7; TRBD1 might be the D (5 bases). The CDR3 runs to 15 residues. The V gene's germline CDR1 is LNHDA and CDR2 SQIVND (reference sequence). The V gene lost 3 bases and the J gene lost 2 bases, with 14 bases spanning the gap.

As DNA, the CDR3 is TGTGCCAGCAGTCTAGGGGGACCCTCAGCTAACTATGGCTACACCTTC. It translates to CASSLGGPSANYGYTF. This chain links TRBV28 with TRBJ1-2, with D perhaps matching TRBD1 (6 bases). V was trimmed by 5 bases and J by 0 bases, leaving 16 bases between them. The CDR3 has 16 residues. Germline-derived CDR1 and CDR2 are MDHEN and SYDVKM.

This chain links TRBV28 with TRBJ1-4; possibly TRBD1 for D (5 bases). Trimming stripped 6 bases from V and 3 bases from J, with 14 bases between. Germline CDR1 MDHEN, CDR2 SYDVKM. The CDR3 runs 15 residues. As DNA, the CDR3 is TGTGCCAGCAGATCTCGGGGGGAGGCTAATGAAAAACTGTTTTTT. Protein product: CASRSRGEANEKLFF.

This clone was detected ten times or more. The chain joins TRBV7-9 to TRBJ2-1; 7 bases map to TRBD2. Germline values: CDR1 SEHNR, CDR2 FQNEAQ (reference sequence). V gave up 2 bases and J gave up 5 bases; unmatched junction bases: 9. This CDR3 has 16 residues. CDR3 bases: TGTGCCAGCAGCTTATATCTCACTAGCGCCCACAATGAGCAGTTCTTC. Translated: CASSLYLTSAHNEQFF.

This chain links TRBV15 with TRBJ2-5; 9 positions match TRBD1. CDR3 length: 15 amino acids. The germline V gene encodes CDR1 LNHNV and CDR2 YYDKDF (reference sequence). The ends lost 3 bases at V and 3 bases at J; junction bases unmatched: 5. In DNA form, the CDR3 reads TGTGCCACCAGCAGGGCGGGACAGGGTGAAGAGACCCAGTACTTC. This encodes CATSRAGQGEETQYF. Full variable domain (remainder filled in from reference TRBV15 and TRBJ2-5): DAMVIQNPRYQVTQFGKPVTLSCSQTLNHNVMYWYQQKSSQAPKLLFHYYDKDFNNEADTPDNFQSRRPNTSFCFLDIRSPGLGDTAMYLCATSRAGQGEETQYFGPGTRLLVL.

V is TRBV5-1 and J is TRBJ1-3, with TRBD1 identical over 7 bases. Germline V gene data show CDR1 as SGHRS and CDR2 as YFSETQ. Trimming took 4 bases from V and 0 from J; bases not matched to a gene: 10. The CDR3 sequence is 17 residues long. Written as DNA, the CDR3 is TGCGCCAGCAGCCCAGACGGACAGGTTTACTCTGGAAACACCATATATTTT. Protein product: CASSPDGQVYSGNTIYF.

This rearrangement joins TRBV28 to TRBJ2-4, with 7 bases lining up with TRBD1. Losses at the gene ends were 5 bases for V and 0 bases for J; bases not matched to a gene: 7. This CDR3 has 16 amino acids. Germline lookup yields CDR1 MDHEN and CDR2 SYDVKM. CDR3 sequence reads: CASSRQGALAKNIQYF. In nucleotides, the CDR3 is TGTGCCAGCAGTAGACAGGGAGCCCTAGCCAAAAACATTCAGTACTTC. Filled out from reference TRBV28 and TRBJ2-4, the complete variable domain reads DVKVTQSSRYLVKRTGEKVFLECVQDMDHENMFWYRQDPGLGLRLIYFSYDVKMKEKGDIPEGYSVSREKKERFSLILESASTNQTSMYLCASSRQGALAKNIQYFGAGTRLSVL.

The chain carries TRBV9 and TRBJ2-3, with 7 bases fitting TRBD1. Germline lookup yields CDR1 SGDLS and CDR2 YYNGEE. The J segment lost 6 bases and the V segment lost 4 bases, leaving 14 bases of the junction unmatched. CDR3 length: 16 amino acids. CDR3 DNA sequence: TGTGCCAGCAGCCTTGGGACAGCCTCCTTCGGGGATACGCAGTATTTT. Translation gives CASSLGTASFGDTQYF.

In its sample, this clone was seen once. CDR3 nucleotides: TGTGCCAGCAGCCCAGCAGGGGACTCTGGAAACACCATATATTTT. Its protein is CASSPAGDSGNTIYF. The rearrangement joins TRBV7-9 to TRBJ1-3; D may be TRBD1 (6 bases). The CDR3 contains 15 residues. Germline V gene data show CDR1 as SEHNR and CDR2 as FQNEAQ (reference sequence). The V and J ends lost 5 bases and 0 bases respectively, with 11 bases between them.

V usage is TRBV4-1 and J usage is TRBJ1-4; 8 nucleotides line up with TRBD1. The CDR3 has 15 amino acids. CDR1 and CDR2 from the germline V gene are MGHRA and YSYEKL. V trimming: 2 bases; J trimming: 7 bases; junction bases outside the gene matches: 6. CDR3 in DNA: TGCGCCAGCAGCCAACTACAGGGGGGTGGTGAAAAACTGTTTTTT. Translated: CASSQLQGGGEKLFF.

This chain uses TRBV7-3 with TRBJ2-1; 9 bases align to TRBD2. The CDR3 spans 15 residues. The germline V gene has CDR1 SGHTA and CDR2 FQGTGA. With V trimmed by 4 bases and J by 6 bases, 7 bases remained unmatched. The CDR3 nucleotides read TGTGCCAGCAGCTCGACTAGCGGTTGGACCAATGAGCAGTTCTTC. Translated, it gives CASSSTSGWTNEQFF. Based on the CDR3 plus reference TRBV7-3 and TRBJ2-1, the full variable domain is GAGVSQTPSNKVTEKGKYVELRCDPISGHTALYWYRQSLGQGPEFLIYFQGTGAADDSGLPNDRFFAVRPEGSVSTLKIQRTERGDSAVYLCASSSTSGWTNEQFFGPGTRLTVL.

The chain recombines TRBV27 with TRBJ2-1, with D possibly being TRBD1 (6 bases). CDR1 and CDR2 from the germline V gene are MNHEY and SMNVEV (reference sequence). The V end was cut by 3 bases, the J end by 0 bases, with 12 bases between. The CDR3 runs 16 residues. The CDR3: CASSFWDTYSYNEQFF. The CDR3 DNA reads TGTGCCAGCAGTTTCTGGGACACCTACTCCTACAATGAGCAGTTCTTC.

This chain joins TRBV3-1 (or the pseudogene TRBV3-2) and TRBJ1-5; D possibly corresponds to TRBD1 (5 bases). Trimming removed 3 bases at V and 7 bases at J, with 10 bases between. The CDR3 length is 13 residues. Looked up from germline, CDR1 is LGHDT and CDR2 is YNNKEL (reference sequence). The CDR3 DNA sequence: TGTGCCAGCAGCCAGGGGGGTGGACAGCCCCAGCATTTT. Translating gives CASSQGGGQPQHF.

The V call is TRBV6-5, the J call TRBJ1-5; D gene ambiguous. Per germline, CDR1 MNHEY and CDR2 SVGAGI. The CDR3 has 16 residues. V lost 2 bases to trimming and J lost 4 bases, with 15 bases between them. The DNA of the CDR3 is TGTGCCAGCAGTTACGCGGGGATTGGAGGTAATCAGCCCCAGCATTTT. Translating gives CASSYAGIGGNQPQHF.

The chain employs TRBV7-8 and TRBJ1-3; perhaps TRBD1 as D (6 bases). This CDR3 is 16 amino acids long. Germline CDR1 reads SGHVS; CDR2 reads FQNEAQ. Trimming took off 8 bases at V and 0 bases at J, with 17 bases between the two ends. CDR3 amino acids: CASRSTGLSSGNTIYF. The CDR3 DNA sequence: TGTGCCAGCCGTAGTACAGGGCTGAGCTCTGGAAACACCATATATTTT.

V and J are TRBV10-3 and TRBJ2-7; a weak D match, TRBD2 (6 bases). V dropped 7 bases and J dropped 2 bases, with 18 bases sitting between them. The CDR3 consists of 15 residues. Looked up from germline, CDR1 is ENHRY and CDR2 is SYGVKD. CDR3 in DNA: TGTGCCATCACCGGAGGGCCAGGGAGTACCTACGAGCAGTACTTC. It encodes CAITGGPGSTYEQYF.